The 7 T cell receptor beta chains reported below all come from one sample, sequenced in a study of cytotoxic CD8 clonotypes in ibrutinib-treated CLL. Sequenced by immunoSEQ multiplex PCR; TCRdb stores in-frame clones only, minus some. The table has 150,000 to 200,000 clones, around 72% seen once. This sample comprised PBMCs, obtained after 24 months of ibrutinib treatment. The source is a human donor with chronic lymphocytic leukemia.

The J gene is TRBJ2-7, the V gene TRBV4-2, with 7 positions matching TRBD1. V lost 2 bases to trimming and J lost 0 bases; unmatched junction nucleotides: 7. This CDR3 has 16 residues. CDR1 LGHNA and CDR2 YNFKEQ come from the germline V gene. The CDR3 sequence: CASSQLTGANSYEQYF. CDR3 in DNA: TGTGCCAGCAGCCAACTAACAGGGGCGAACTCCTACGAGCAGTACTTC.

This chain joins TRBV18 and TRBJ2-1, with D maybe TRBD1 (5 bases). Germline assignment: CDR1 KGHSH and CDR2 LQKENI. V was trimmed by 5 bases and J by 8 bases, leaving 13 bases between them. The CDR3 totals 13 residues. CDR3 coding DNA: TGTGCCAGCTCATTGCTCAAGGGGCATGAGCAGTTCTTC. It codes for CASSLLKGHEQFF.

The chain employs TRBV28 and TRBJ2-7, with a possible D match to TRBD2 (6 bases). The CDR3 is 15 residues long. CDR1 and CDR2 from the germline V gene are MDHEN and SYDVKM. The ends were cut back, 4 bases at V and 0 bases at J, with 13 bases in the middle. CDR3 nucleotides: TGTGCCAGCAGTTCTAGCGCCGCGTACTCCTACGAGCAGTACTTC. It yields the protein CASSSSAAYSYEQYF.

The chain combines TRBV7-2 with TRBJ2-7; D not certain. CDR3 length: 15 amino acids. CDR1 and CDR2 (germline): SGHTA, FQGNSA. V lost 4 bases to trimming and J lost 3 bases, with 16 bases between them. CDR3 in amino acids: CASSSPPLAVYEQYF. The DNA for the CDR3 is TGTGCCAGCAGCTCCCCTCCCTTGGCCGTCTACGAGCAGTACTTC.

This clone was seen a few times. The chain is built from TRBV28 and TRBJ1-1; no clear D gene. V lost 3 bases and J lost 3, with 5 bases in between. This CDR3 has 12 residues. The V gene's germline CDR1 is MDHEN and CDR2 SYDVKM. CDR3 sequence (DNA): TGTGCCAGCAGTTTTGTTCACACTGAAGCTTTCTTT. This encodes CASSFVHTEAFF.

This chain links TRBV2 with TRBJ2-3; D is unclear. The CDR3 consists of 13 residues. In germline, CDR1 is SNHLY, CDR2 FYNNEI. V lost 6 bases and J 0 bases, leaving 7 bases between the germline ends. The CDR3, as DNA: TGTGCCAGCAGAGACCCTAGCACAGATACGCAGTATTTT. As protein: CASRDPSTDTQYF.

This rearrangement joins TRBV18 to TRBJ2-7; 8 bases line up with TRBD2. The CDR3 has 16 residues. The V gene's germline CDR1 is KGHSH and CDR2 LQKENI. Unmatched junction bases numbered 5, after V lost 1 base and J lost 0 bases. The CDR3 bases are TGTGCCAGCTCACCACTTCAAGCGGGAGTCTCCTACGAGCAGTACTTC. This gives the protein CASSPLQAGVSYEQYF.